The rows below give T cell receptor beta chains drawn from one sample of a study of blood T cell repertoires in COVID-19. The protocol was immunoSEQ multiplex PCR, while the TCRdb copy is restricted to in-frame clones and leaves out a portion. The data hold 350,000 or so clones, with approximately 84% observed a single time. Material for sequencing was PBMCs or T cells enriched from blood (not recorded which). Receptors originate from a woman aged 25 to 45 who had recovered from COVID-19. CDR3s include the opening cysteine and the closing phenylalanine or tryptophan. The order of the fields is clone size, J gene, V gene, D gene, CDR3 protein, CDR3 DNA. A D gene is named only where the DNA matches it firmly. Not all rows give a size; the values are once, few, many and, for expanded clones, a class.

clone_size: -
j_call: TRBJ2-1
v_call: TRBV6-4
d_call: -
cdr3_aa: CASSDTGDRGEQFF
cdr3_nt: TGTGCCAGCAGTGACACGGGGGATCGGGGTGAGCAGTTCTTC

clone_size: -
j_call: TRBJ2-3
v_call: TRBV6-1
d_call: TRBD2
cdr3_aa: CASSEMGGQRGDTQYF
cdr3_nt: TGTGCCAGCAGTGAAATGGGGGGGCAGCGGGGGGATACGCAGTATTTT

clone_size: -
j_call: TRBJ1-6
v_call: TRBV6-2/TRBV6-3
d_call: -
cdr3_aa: CASSYSTASTSPLHF
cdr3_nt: TGTGCCAGCAGTTACTCGACAGCTTCCACCTCACCCCTCCACTTT

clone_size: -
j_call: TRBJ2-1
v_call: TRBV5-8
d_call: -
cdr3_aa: CASILYEQFF
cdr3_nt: TGTGCCAGCATCCTATATGAGCAGTTCTTC

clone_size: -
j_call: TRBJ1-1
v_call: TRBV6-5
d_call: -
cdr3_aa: CASRQGAGAKAFF
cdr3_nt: TGTGCCAGCCGACAAGGGGCAGGGGCAAAAGCTTTCTTT

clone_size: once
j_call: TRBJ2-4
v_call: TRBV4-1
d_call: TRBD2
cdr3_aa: CASSQAPSGGGTKNIQYF
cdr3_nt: TGCGCCAGCAGCCAAGCGCCTAGCGGGGGGGGAACCAAAAACATTCAGTACTTC

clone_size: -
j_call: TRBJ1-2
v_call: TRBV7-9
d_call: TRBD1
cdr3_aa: CASSPRTGEGYGYTF
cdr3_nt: TGTGCCAGCAGCCCACGGACAGGGGAGGGCTATGGCTACACCTTC

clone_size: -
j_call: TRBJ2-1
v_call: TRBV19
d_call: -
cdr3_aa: CASSRRYNEQFF
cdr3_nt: TGTGCCAGTAGTCGGAGGTACAATGAGCAGTTCTTC

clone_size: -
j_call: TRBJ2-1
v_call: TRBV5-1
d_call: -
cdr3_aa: CASSLAGAGHNEQFF
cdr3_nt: TGCGCCAGCAGCTTGGCAGGGGCTGGGCACAATGAGCAGTTCTTC

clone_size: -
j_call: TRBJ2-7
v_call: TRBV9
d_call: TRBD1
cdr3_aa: CASSPRDRVIEQYF
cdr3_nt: TGTGCCAGCAGCCCCCGGGACAGGGTCATCGAGCAGTACTTC

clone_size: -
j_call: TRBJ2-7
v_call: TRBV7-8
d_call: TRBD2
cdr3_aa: CASSLEEGRVEEQYF
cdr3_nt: TGTGCCAGCAGCTTAGAGGAGGGGAGGGTGGAGGAGCAGTACTTC

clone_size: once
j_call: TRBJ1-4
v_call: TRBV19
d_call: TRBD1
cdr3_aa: CASSGQATNEKLFF
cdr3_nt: TGTGCCAGTTCGGGACAGGCAACTAATGAAAAACTGTTTTTT

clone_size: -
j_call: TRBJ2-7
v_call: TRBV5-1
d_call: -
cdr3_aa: CASSSVLGEQYF
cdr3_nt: TGCGCCAGCAGCTCGGTCCTAGGTGAGCAGTACTTC

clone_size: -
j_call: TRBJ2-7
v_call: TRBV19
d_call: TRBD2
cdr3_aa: CASSIGQGGSYEQYF
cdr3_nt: TGTGCCAGTAGTATCGGTCAGGGAGGGTCCTACGAGCAGTACTTC

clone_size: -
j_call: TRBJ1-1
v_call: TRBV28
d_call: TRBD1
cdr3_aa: CASSLGGQGAGREAFF
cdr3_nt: TGTGCCAGCAGTTTGGGGGGACAGGGGGCAGGGCGCGAGGCTTTCTTT

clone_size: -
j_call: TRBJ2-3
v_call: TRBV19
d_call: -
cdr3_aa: CASSGTVTSTDTQYF
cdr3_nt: TGTGCCAGTTCCGGGACTGTGACAAGCACAGATACGCAGTATTTT

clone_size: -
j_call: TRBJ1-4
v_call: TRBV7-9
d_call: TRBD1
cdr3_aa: CASSLDYGRGRLANEKLFF
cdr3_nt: TGTGCCAGCAGCTTAGATTACGGCAGGGGGCGCTTGGCTAATGAAAAACTGTTTTTT

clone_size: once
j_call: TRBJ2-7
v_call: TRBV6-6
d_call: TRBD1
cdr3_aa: CASSSRTGSYEQYF
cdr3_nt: TGTGCCAGCAGTTCCCGGACAGGCTCCTACGAGCAGTACTTC

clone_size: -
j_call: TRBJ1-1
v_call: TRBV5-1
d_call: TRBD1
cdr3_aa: CASSLVTGGHEAFF
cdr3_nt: TGCGCCAGCAGCTTGGTAACAGGGGGGCACGAGGCTTTCTTT

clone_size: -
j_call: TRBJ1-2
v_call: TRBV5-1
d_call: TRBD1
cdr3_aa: CASSVGQGPGYTF
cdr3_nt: TGCGCCAGCAGCGTTGGACAGGGCCCTGGCTACACCTTC

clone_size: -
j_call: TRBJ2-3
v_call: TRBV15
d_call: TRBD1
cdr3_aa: CATSRDVPEGQGAPDTQYF
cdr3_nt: TGTGCCACCAGCAGAGATGTCCCTGAGGGACAGGGGGCGCCGGATACGCAGTATTTT

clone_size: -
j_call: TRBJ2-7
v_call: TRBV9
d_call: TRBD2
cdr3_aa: CASSVGTSGGVYEQYF
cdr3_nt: TGTGCCAGCAGCGTAGGGACTAGCGGGGGGGTCTACGAGCAGTACTTC

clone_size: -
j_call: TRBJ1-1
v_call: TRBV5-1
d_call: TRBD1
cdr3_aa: CASSLLTGFDTEAFF
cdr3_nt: TGCGCCAGCAGCTTGCTGACAGGGTTCGACACTGAAGCTTTCTTT

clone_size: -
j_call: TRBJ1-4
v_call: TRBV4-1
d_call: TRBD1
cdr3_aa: CASSQDKSTPGQGWEKLFF
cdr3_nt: TGCGCCAGCAGCCAAGATAAGAGCACGCCGGGACAGGGATGGGAAAAACTGTTTTTT

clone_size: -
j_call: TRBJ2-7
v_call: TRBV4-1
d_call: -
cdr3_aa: CASSQVPTGTPSLRYYEQYF
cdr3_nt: TGCGCCAGCAGCCAAGTCCCTACAGGGACACCCTCTCTACGGTACTACGAGCAGTACTTC

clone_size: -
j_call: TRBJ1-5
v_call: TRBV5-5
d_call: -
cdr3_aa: CASSFDPGLRNQPQHF
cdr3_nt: TGTGCCAGCAGCTTCGACCCAGGTTTGCGCAATCAGCCCCAGCATTTT

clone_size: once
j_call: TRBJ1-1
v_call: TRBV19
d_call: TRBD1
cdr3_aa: CASMTGTGARNTEAFF
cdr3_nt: TGTGCCAGTATGACGGGGACAGGGGCGAGGAACACTGAAGCTTTCTTT

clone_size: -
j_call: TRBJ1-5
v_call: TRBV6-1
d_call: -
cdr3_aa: CASSEAWRQPQHF
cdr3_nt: TGTGCCAGCAGTGAAGCTTGGAGACAGCCCCAGCATTTT

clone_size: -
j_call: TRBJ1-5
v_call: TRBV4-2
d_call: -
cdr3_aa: CASSQDGQADQPQHF
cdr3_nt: TGTGCCAGCAGCCAAGACGGACAAGCTGATCAGCCCCAGCATTTT

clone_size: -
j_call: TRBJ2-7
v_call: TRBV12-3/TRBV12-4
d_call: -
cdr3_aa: CASSLVGGYEQYF
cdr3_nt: TGTGCCAGCAGTTTAGTTGGCGGGTACGAGCAGTACTTC

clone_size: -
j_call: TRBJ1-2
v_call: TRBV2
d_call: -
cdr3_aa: CASVRDTSNYGYTF
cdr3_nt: TGTGCCAGCGTCCGGGACACCTCTAACTATGGCTACACCTTC

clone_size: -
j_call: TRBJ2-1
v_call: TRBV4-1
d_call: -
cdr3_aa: CASSQWGGQSSYNEQFF
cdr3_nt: TGCGCCAGCAGCCAATGGGGGGGGCAGAGCTCCTACAATGAGCAGTTCTTC

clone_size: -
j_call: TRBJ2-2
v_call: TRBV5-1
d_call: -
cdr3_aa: CASSLAGVGTGELFF
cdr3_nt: TGCGCCAGCAGCTTGGCAGGGGTGGGCACCGGGGAGCTGTTTTTT

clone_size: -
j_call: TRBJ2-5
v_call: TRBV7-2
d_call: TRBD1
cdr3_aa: CASSLAPRGGQQETQYF
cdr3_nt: TGTGCCAGCAGCTTAGCGCCGAGAGGGGGCCAACAAGAGACCCAGTACTTC

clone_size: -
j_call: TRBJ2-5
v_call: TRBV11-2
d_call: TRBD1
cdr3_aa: CASRTIKGAGETQYF
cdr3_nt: TGTGCCAGCAGAACGATTAAGGGGGCGGGAGAGACCCAGTACTTC

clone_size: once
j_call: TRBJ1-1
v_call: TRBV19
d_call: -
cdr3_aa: CASSIGQGWNGAEAFF
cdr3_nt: TGTGCCAGTAGTATTGGGCAGGGATGGAATGGGGCTGAAGCTTTCTTT

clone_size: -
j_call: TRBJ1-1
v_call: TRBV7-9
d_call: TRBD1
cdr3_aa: CASSLDRGKAFF
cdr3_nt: TGTGCCAGCAGCCTGGACAGGGGGAAAGCTTTCTTT

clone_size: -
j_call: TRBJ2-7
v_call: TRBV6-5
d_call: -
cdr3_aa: CASSKTGPIEQYF
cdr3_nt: TGTGCCAGCAGTAAGACAGGCCCTATCGAGCAGTACTTC

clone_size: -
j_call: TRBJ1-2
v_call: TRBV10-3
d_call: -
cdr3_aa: CAITSLGGAQDYGYTF
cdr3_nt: TGTGCCATAACCTCGCTGGGGGGGGCGCAGGACTATGGCTACACCTTC

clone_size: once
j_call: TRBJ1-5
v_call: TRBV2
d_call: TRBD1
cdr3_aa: CASSEPRDRRGNQPQHF
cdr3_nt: TGTGCCAGCAGTGAGCCCCGGGACAGGCGAGGCAATCAGCCCCAGCATTTT

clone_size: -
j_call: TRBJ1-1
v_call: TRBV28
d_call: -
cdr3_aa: CASSLVLAEAFF
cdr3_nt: TGTGCCAGCAGTCTGGTGTTAGCTGAAGCTTTCTTT

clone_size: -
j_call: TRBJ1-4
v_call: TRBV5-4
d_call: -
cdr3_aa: CATRTAGKQKLFF
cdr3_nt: TGTGCGACCCGGACAGCCGGGAAGCAAAAACTGTTTTTT

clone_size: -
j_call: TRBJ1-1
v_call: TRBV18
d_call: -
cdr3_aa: CASSRATRGNTEAFF
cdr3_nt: TGTGCCAGCTCACGGGCGACCAGGGGCAACACTGAAGCTTTCTTT

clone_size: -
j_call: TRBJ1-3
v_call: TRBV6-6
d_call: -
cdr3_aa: CASSYTEGAGNTIYF
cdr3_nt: TGTGCCAGCAGTTACACTGAGGGGGCTGGAAACACCATATATTTT

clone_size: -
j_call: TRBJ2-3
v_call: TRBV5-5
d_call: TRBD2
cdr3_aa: CASSVRGLDTDTQYF
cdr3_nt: TGTGCCAGCAGCGTGAGGGGACTAGACACAGATACGCAGTATTTT

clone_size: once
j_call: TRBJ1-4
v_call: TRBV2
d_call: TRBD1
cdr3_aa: CASTRDRDEKLFF
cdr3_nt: TGTGCCAGCACCCGGGACAGAGACGAAAAACTGTTTTTT

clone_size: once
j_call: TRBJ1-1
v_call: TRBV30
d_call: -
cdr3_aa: CAWSVLGVATEAFF
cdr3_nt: TGTGCCTGGAGTGTACTCGGAGTCGCGACTGAAGCTTTCTTT

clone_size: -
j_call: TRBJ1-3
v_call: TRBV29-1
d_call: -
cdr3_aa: CSVGARETGNTIYF
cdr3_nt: TGCAGCGTTGGAGCCCGGGAGACTGGAAACACCATATATTTT

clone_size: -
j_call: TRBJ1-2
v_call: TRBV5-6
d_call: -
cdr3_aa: CASSSAQGGYTF
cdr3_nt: TGTGCCAGCAGCTCCGCTCAGGGTGGCTACACCTTC

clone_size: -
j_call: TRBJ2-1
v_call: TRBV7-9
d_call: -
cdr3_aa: CASTFSGQAYNEQFF
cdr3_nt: TGTGCCAGCACCTTTAGCGGACAAGCCTACAATGAGCAGTTCTTC

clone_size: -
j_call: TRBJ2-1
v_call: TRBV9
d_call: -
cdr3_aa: CASSVDRRGGSYNEQFF
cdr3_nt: TGTGCCAGCAGCGTAGATCGGCGGGGCGGCTCCTACAATGAGCAGTTCTTC

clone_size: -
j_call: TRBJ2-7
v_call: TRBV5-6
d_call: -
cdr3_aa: CASSSSTYEQYF
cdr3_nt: TGTGCCAGCAGTAGTAGTACCTACGAGCAGTACTTC

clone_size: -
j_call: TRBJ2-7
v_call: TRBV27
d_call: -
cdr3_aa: CASSLSRGSYEQYF
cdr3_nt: TGTGCCAGCAGTTTATCCCGGGGCTCCTACGAGCAGTACTTC